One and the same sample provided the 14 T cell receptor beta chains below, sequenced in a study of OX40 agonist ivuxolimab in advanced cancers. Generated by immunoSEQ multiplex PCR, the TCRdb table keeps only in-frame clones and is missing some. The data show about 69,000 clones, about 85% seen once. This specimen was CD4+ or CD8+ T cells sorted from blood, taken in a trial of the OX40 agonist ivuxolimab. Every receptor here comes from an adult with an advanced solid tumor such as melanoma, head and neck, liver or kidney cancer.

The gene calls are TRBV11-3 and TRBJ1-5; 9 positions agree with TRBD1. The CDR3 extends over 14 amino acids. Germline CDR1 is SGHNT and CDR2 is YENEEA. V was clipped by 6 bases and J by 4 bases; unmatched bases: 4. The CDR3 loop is CASSLTGGNQPQHF. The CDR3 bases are TGTGCCAGCAGTCTGACAGGGGGAAATCAGCCCCAGCATTTT.

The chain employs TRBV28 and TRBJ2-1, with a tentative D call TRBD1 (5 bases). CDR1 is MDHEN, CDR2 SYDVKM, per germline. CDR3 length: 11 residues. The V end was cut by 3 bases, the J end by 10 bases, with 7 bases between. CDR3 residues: CASSFTGEQFF. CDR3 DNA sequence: TGTGCCAGCAGTTTTACAGGCGAGCAGTTCTTC.

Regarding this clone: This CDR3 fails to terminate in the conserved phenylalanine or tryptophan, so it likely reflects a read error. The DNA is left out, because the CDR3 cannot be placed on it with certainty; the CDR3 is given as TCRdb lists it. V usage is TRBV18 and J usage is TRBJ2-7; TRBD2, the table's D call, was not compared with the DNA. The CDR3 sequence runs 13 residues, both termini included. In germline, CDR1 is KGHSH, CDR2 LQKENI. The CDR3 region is CASSPPEVQRQED.

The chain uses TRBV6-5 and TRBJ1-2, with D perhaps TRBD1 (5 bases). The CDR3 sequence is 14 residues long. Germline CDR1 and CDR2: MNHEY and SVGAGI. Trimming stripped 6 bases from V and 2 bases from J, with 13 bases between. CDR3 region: CASRQTATNYGYTF. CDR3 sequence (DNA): TGTGCCAGCAGGCAGACAGCGACGAACTATGGCTACACCTTC.

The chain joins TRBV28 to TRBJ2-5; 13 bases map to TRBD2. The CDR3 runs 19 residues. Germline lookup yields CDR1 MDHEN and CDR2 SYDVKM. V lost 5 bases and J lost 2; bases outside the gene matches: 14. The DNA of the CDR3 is TGTGCCAGCAGTCGCCCTTCACTAGCGGGAGGGTGGGCGCAAGAGACCCAGTACTTC. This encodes CASSRPSLAGGWAQETQYF. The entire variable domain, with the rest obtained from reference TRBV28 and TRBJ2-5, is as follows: DVKVTQSSRYLVKRTGEKVFLECVQDMDHENMFWYRQDPGLGLRLIYFSYDVKMKEKGDIPEGYSVSREKKERFSLILESASTNQTSMYLCASSRPSLAGGWAQETQYFGPGTRLLVL.

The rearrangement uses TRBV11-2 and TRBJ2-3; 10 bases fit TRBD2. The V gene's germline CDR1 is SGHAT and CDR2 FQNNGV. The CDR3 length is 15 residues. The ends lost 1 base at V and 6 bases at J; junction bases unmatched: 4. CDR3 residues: CASSLVVTSGDTQYF. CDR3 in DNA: TGTGCCAGCAGCTTAGTGGTGACTAGCGGGGATACGCAGTATTTT.

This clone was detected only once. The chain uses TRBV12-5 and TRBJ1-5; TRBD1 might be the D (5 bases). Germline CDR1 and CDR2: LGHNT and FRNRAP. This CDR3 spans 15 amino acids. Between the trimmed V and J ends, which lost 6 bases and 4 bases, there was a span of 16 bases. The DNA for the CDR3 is TGTGCTAGTGGGGGGTCTAGGGGTCGAAATCAGCCCCAGCATTTT. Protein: CASGGSRGRNQPQHF.

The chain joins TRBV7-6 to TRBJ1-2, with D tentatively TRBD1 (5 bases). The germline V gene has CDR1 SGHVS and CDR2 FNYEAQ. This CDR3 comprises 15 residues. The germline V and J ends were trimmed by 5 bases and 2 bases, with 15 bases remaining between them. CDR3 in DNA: TGTGCCAGCAGCCCCTCGACAGCGAGGAACTATGGCTACACCTTC. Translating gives CASSPSTARNYGYTF.

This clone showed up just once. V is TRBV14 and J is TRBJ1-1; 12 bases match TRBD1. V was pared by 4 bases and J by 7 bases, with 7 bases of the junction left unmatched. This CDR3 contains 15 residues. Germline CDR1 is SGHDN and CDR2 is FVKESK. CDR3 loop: CASSLRGTGGGEAFF. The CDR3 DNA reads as TGTGCCAGCAGCCTTCGCGGGACAGGGGGCGGTGAAGCTTTCTTT.

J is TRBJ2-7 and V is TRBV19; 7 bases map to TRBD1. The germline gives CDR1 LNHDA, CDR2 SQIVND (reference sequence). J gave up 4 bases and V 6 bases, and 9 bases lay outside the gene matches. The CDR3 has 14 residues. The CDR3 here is CASSPGTATYEQYF. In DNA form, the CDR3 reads TGTGCCAGTAGCCCCGGGACAGCCACATACGAGCAGTACTTC.

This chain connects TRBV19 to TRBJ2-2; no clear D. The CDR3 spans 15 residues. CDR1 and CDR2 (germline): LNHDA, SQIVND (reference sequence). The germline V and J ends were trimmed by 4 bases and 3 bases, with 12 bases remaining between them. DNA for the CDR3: TGTGCCAGTAGTAGAGCAGGCACCTACACCGGGGAGCTGTTTTTT. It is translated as CASSRAGTYTGELFF.

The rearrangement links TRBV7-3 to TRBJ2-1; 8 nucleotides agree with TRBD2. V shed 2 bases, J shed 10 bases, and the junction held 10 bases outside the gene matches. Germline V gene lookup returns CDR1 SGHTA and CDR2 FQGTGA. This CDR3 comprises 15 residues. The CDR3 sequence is CASSLESRGGREQFF. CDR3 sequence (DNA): TGTGCCAGCAGCTTAGAATCCCGGGGGGGCCGCGAGCAGTTCTTC.

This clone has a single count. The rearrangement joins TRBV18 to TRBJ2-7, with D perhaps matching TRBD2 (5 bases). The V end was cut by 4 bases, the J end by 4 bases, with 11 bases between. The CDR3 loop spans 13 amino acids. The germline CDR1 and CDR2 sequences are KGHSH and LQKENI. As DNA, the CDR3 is TGTGCCAGCTCACGCGGGCCCGGTTACGAGCAGTACTTC. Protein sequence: CASSRGPGYEQYF.

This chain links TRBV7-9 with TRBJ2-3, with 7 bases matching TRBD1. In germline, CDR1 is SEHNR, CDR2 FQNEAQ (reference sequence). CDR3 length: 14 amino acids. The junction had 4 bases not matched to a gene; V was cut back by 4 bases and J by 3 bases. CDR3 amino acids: CASSWDSGTDTQYF. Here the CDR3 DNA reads TGTGCCAGCAGCTGGGACAGTGGGACAGATACGCAGTATTTT.